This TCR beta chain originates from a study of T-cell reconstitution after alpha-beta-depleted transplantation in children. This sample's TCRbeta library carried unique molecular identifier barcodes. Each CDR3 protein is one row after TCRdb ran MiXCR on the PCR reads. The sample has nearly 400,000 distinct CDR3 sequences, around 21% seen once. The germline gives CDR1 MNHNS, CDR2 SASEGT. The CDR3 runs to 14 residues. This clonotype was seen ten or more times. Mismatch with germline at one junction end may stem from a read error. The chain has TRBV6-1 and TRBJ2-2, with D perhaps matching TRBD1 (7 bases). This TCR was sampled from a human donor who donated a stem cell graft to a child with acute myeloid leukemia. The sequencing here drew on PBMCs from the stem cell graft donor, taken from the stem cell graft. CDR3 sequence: CASSEQGGTVELFF. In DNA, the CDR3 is TGTGCCAGCAGTGAACAGGGGGGCACCGTGGAGCTGTTTTTT.